The 30 T cell receptor beta chains listed next were all sequenced from one sample in a study of metastatic and nonmetastatic thyroid tumors. TCRdb re-clonotyped the PCR reads through MiXCR. The table includes about 27,000 clones, roughly 14% detected once. Each patient went into thyroid surgery without having received any treatment. The sequenced material came from blood. These receptors were obtained from a male donor with papillary thyroid cancer or a benign thyroid nodule (not recorded which). Some clones in this sample may be carry-over from other donors' samples.

Sample share makes this clone medium-sized. The chain recombines TRBV5-1 with TRBJ1-1; D is perhaps TRBD1 (5 bases). CDR3 length: 14 residues. In germline, CDR1 is SGHRS, CDR2 YFSETQ. V was cut by 5 bases and J by 1 base, with 12 bases left in between. CDR3 residues: CASRRGVTNTEAFF. The CDR3 region has the DNA TGCGCCAGCAGGCGAGGGGTGACGAACACTGAAGCTTTCTTT.

This clone appeared many times. V gene TRBV28 combines with J gene TRBJ2-3; D is uncertain. The CDR3 extends over 14 amino acids. V dropped 5 bases and J dropped 1 base, with 10 bases sitting between them. CDR1 MDHEN and CDR2 SYDVKM come from the germline V gene. CDR3 residues: CASSPVGGTDTQYF. CDR3 nucleotide sequence: TGTGCCAGCAGTCCTGTAGGAGGCACAGATACGCAGTATTTT.

On this clone itself: This CDR3 is also generated by other DNA sequences in the sample. This chain uses TRBV11-2 with TRBJ2-1; D is possibly TRBD2 (5 bases). The V gene lost 1 base and the J gene lost 8 bases, with 18 bases spanning the gap. The CDR3 totals 16 residues. Germline V gene lookup returns CDR1 SGHAT and CDR2 FQNNGV. The CDR3 here is CASSLGAGGPIDEQFF. CDR3 bases: TGTGCCAGCAGCTTAGGGGCGGGTGGGCCGATCGATGAGCAGTTCTTC. The full variable domain, with the rest looked up from reference TRBV11-2 and TRBJ2-1, is EAGVAQSPRYKIIEKRQSVAFWCNPISGHATLYWYQQILGQGPKLLIQFQNNGVVDDSQLPKDRFSAERLKGVDSTLKIQPAKLEDSAVYLCASSLGAGGPIDEQFFGPGTRLTVL.

This clone showed up many times. The rearrangement joins TRBV20-1 to TRBJ2-5; D might be TRBD1 or TRBD2, each matching 5 bases. The CDR3 loop spans 15 amino acids. Trimming took off 3 bases at V and 5 bases at J, with 19 bases between the two ends. Germline V lookup: CDR1 DFQATT, CDR2 SNEGSKA (reference sequence). The CDR3 bases are TGCAGTGCTAGGCTATCGAGGGGCGAATGGGAGACCCAGTACTTC. Protein sequence: CSARLSRGEWETQYF.

This clone was seen repeatedly, ten times or more. The chain combines TRBV27 with TRBJ1-3; D is uncertain. Germline V gives CDR1 MNHEY, CDR2 SMNVEV (reference sequence). CDR3 size: 12 residues. V shed 7 bases and J shed 3 bases, with 7 bases lying between them. The CDR3 protein is CASKSFGNTIYF. CDR3 nucleotide sequence: TGTGCCAGCAAGAGCTTTGGAAACACCATATATTTT.

V is TRBV11-2 and J is TRBJ2-2; TRBD2 is a possible D gene (6 bases). CDR3 length: 14 residues. Per germline, CDR1 SGHAT and CDR2 FQNNGV. V dropped 4 bases and J dropped 1 base, with 7 bases sitting between them. The CDR3 coding sequence is TGTGCCAGCAGCTGGCGGGGGAACACCGGGGAGCTGTTTTTT. The encoded protein is CASSWRGNTGELFF. Full variable domain (rest looked up from reference TRBV11-2 and TRBJ2-2): EAGVAQSPRYKIIEKRQSVAFWCNPISGHATLYWYQQILGQGPKLLIQFQNNGVVDDSQLPKDRFSAERLKGVDSTLKIQPAKLEDSAVYLCASSWRGNTGELFFGEGSRLTVL.

This clone was counted at least ten times. V usage is TRBV9 and J usage is TRBJ2-1; TRBD1 matches at 7 bases. This CDR3 is built from 14 residues. The junction had 5 bases not matched to a gene; V was cut back by 2 bases and J by 6 bases. From germline, CDR1 is SGDLS and CDR2 YYNGEE. The chain's CDR3 is CASSVGGDSNEQFF. In DNA form, the CDR3 reads TGTGCCAGCAGCGTCGGTGGGGACAGCAATGAGCAGTTCTTC.

This clone was detected ten times or more. The genes are TRBV12-3 or TRBV12-4 and TRBJ1-2, with no clear D. Trimming removed 5 bases from V and 1 base from J, with 8 bases in between. The CDR3 covers 13 residues. CDR3 sequence (DNA): TGTGCCAGCAGTAAAGGAAGTAACTATGGCTACACCTTC. Protein sequence: CASSKGSNYGYTF.

This clone occurred many times. This chain connects TRBV25-1 to TRBJ1-2; 7 positions match TRBD1. This CDR3 region has 13 residues. Germline CDR1 reads MGHDK; CDR2 reads SYGVNS. J gave up 6 bases and V 5 bases, and 6 bases lay outside the gene matches. The CDR3 sequence: CASSSGTANGYTF. The CDR3 nucleotides read TGTGCCAGCAGTTCCGGGACAGCAAATGGCTACACCTTC.

At least ten counts were recorded for this clone. The chain is built from TRBV20-1 and TRBJ1-1; a possible D gene is TRBD1 (6 bases). Germline assignment: CDR1 DFQATT and CDR2 SNEGSKA (reference sequence). Trimming pared 0 bases from V and 1 base from J, leaving 21 bases between. There are 18 residues in the CDR3. The chain's CDR3 is CSARDLVSGGRENTEAFF. In DNA, the CDR3 is TGCAGTGCTAGAGATCTCGTCTCGGGGGGGCGCGAGAACACTGAAGCTTTCTTT.

This clone was counted many times. V gene TRBV10-1 combines with J gene TRBJ2-7; 8 nucleotides agree with TRBD1. CDR1 and CDR2 (germline): WNHNN, SYGVQD (reference sequence). This CDR3 is 13 amino acids long. J lost 5 bases, V lost 7 bases, and 7 bases had no gene match. For the CDR3, the DNA is TGCGCCAGCACTCTGGACAGGGCAGACGAGCAGTACTTC. It codes for CASTLDRADEQYF.

Regarding this clone: Sequence at one end of the junction differs from germline and may be a read error. The gene calls are TRBV5-1 and TRBJ2-3; maybe TRBD2 (6 bases). The CDR3 spans 17 residues. CDR1 and CDR2 from the germline V gene are SGHRS and YFSETQ. The CDR3 sequence is CASSLVAGGPSTDTHYF. As DNA, the CDR3 is TGCGCCAGCAGTCTAGTAGCAGGAGGGCCGAGTACAGATACGCATTATTTT.

A remark on this clone: A read error is likely, as this CDR3 ends without the conserved phenylalanine or tryptophan. For the CDR3, the DNA is TGTGCAAGCAGCTTAGTACCCTGTCAGTGTGATAACTATGGCTACACCATC. Translated: CASSLVPCQCDNYGYTI. This chain connects TRBV11-1 to TRBJ1-2; no clear D. This CDR3 has 17 amino acids. The germline V gene encodes CDR1 SGHAT and CDR2 FQDESV (reference sequence).

Note on this clone: The germline gene is not matched at one end of the junction; a read error may be the cause. This chain uses TRBV9 with TRBJ2-3; D is ambiguous. The CDR3 covers 16 residues. Per the germline V gene, CDR1 is SGDLS and CDR2 is YYNGEE. The CDR3: CSSSVEGGDETDTQYF. Written as DNA, the CDR3 is TGTTCCAGCAGCGTAGAAGGTGGCGATGAGACAGATACGCAGTATTTT.

This clone occurred many times. This rearrangement joins TRBV20-1 to TRBJ1-5; maybe TRBD1 (5 bases). This CDR3 is 13 amino acids long. Germline V gives CDR1 DFQATT, CDR2 SNEGSKA (reference sequence). V lost 6 bases to trimming and J lost 5 bases, with 14 bases between them. CDR3 sequence: CSAGGGRDQPQHF. DNA for the CDR3: TGCAGTGCCGGGGGGGGTCGGGATCAGCCCCAGCATTTT.

The table lists this clone with many counts. Other nucleotide sequences in the sample specify the same CDR3. The CDR3 spells CASSLAGSNTGELFF. The CDR3 nucleotides are TGTGCCAGCAGTTTGGCAGGTTCGAACACCGGGGAGCTGTTTTTT. The chain employs TRBV12-3 or TRBV12-4 and TRBJ2-2, with D uncertain. Trimming cost V 3 bases and J 0 bases, with 8 bases left between them. This CDR3 region has 15 residues.

In its sample, this clone was seen many times. This sequence joins TRBV20-1 and TRBJ2-3; D possibly corresponds to TRBD2 (5 bases). The CDR3 length is 12 residues. The V end was cut by 6 bases, the J end by 4 bases, with 11 bases between. Germline assignment: CDR1 DFQATT and CDR2 SNEGSKA (reference sequence). The CDR3 is CSARGGPDTQYF. In nucleotides, the CDR3 is TGCAGTGCGCGAGGAGGCCCAGATACGCAGTATTTT.

This clone was counted only a few times. Possible read error: a much larger clone is one base away. This chain connects TRBV6-1 to TRBJ2-3; D not resolved. CDR3 size: 14 residues. V was pared by 5 bases and J by 2 bases, with 11 bases between. The germline V gene has CDR1 MNHNS and CDR2 SASEGT. CDR3 nucleotide sequence: TGTGCCAGCAGTTTGCCCTGGGACACAGATACGCAGTATTTT. Its protein is CASSLPWDTDTQYF.

CDR3 sequence: CASSYSGGTSDEQFF. CDR3 nucleotides: TGTGCCAGCAGTTACTCGGGGGGGACGAGCGATGAGCAGTTCTTC. The chain employs TRBV6-5 and TRBJ2-1; 7 nucleotides match TRBD2. The trim removed 0 bases at V and 8 bases at J, leaving 7 bases unmatched. CDR3 size: 15 residues. Germline V CDR1 and CDR2: MNHEY, SVGAGI.

This clone was seen more than once but under ten times. This chain joins TRBV6-5 and TRBJ2-7; unclear D gene. The CDR3 is 15 residues long. From germline, CDR1 is MNHEY and CDR2 SVGAGI. V lost 4 bases, J lost 10 bases, and 23 bases lay in between. In nucleotides, the CDR3 is TGTGCCAGCAGTTCCTGGGCTAGTCAATCCTACTATCAGTACTTC. Residues: CASSSWASQSYYQYF.

This clone is medium-sized in the sample. The chain couples TRBV6-1 to TRBJ1-2; tentative D call: TRBD1 (5 bases). The CDR3 totals 14 residues. In germline, CDR1 is MNHNS, CDR2 SASEGT. The ends were cut back, 0 bases at V and 7 bases at J, with 12 bases in the middle. CDR3 sequence reads: CASSEAGPGSGYTF. The CDR3 DNA follows: TGTGCCAGCAGTGAAGCGGGACCGGGGTCTGGCTACACCTTC.

This clone was detected many times. The rearrangement joins TRBV28 to TRBJ2-7; no reliable D call. Germline CDR1 reads MDHEN; CDR2 reads SYDVKM. Between the trimmed V and J ends, which lost 5 bases and 2 bases, there was a span of 10 bases. The CDR3 extends over 13 amino acids. CDR3 amino acids: CASSLPTAYEQYF. CDR3 DNA sequence: TGTGCCAGCAGTCTGCCAACTGCCTACGAGCAGTACTTC.

Many counts were recorded for this clone. The gene calls are TRBV6-4 and TRBJ2-2; TRBD2 matches at 10 bases. The CDR3 has 15 amino acids. Germline V gene data show CDR1 as MRHNA and CDR2 as SNTAGT. Trimming took 3 bases from V and 7 from J; bases not matched to a gene: 5. CDR3 in DNA: TGTGCCAGCAGTGAGGCTAGCGGGAGTGGCGGGGAGCTGTTTTTT. It yields the protein CASSEASGSGGELFF.

This clone was found many times. V is TRBV7-9 and J is TRBJ2-3; 9 bases match TRBD2. This CDR3 has 17 residues. The junction had 5 bases not matched to a gene; V was cut back by 1 base and J by 0 bases. The germline V gene encodes CDR1 SEHNR and CDR2 FQNEAQ (reference sequence). DNA of the CDR3: TGTGCCAGCAGCTTAGGGACTAGCGTCACCAGCACAGATACGCAGTATTTT. Residues: CASSLGTSVTSTDTQYF.

This clone was counted ten times or more. This sequence joins TRBV6-1 and TRBJ1-2; 7 bases agree with TRBD1. Germline CDR1 reads MNHNS; CDR2 reads SASEGT. The CDR3 extends over 14 amino acids. J gave up 1 base and V 5 bases, and 4 bases lay outside the gene matches. CDR3 in amino acids: CASSPYRGNYGYTF. In nucleotides, the CDR3 is TGTGCCAGCAGTCCCTACAGGGGTAACTATGGCTACACCTTC.

By share, this clone counts as medium-sized (0.01 to 0.1%). This sequence joins TRBV5-1 and TRBJ2-7; either TRBD1 or TRBD2 may supply D (6 bases each). V lost 1 base to trimming and J lost 7 bases, with 9 bases between them. Germline V lookup: CDR1 SGHRS, CDR2 YFSETQ. The CDR3 totals 12 residues. Here the CDR3 DNA reads TGCGCCAGCAGCTTGACAGGGAGGGAGCAGTACTTC. The encoded protein is CASSLTGREQYF. The full variable domain, its missing parts supplied by reference TRBV5-1 and TRBJ2-7, is KAGVTQTPRYLIKTRGQQVTLSCSPISGHRSVSWYQQTPGQGLQFLFEYFSETQRNKGNFPGRFSGRQFSNSRSEMNVSTLELGDSALYLCASSLTGREQYFGPGTRLTVT.

In its sample, this clone was seen many times. V is TRBV30 and J is TRBJ1-4; D not certain. The CDR3 totals 16 residues. In germline, CDR1 is GTSNPN, CDR2 SVGIG (reference sequence). V lost 2 bases and J lost 0, with 13 bases in between. CDR3 in DNA: TGTGCCTGGAGTTCTGGGTCGGATGCAACTAATGAAAAACTGTTTTTT. This translates into CAWSSGSDATNEKLFF.

This chain links TRBV9 with TRBJ2-7; D is perhaps TRBD2 (6 bases). Germline lookup yields CDR1 SGDLS and CDR2 YYNGEE. The CDR3 contains 15 residues. V lost 4 bases, J lost 7 bases, and 21 bases lay in between. CDR3 residues: CASSFTAEGGGEQYF. The CDR3 DNA sequence: TGTGCCAGCAGCTTCACAGCTGAGGGAGGAGGTGAGCAGTACTTC.

This clone was counted at least ten times. J is TRBJ2-7 and V is TRBV11-2; D possibly corresponds to TRBD2 (5 bases). Deletions cut 6 bases from V and 3 bases from J, with 18 bases between. The germline V gene has CDR1 SGHAT and CDR2 FQNNGV. The CDR3 contains 15 residues. CDR3 sequence reads: CASSLDSQAFYEQYF. DNA of the CDR3: TGTGCCAGCAGTTTGGACTCTCAGGCATTCTACGAGCAGTACTTC. Supplemented by reference TRBV11-2 and TRBJ2-7, the full variable domain reads EAGVAQSPRYKIIEKRQSVAFWCNPISGHATLYWYQQILGQGPKLLIQFQNNGVVDDSQLPKDRFSAERLKGVDSTLKIQPAKLEDSAVYLCASSLDSQAFYEQYFGPGTRLTVT.

The chain has TRBV5-1 and TRBJ2-7; perhaps TRBD2 as D (5 bases). Per the germline V gene, CDR1 is SGHRS and CDR2 is YFSETQ. This CDR3 contains 14 residues. The ends were cut back, 4 bases at V and 0 bases at J, with 11 bases in the middle. The CDR3 DNA is TGCGCCAGCAGCGGACGAGGGCCCTCCTACGAGCAGTACTTC. Protein sequence: CASSGRGPSYEQYF.